A single sample gave rise to the 32 T cell receptor beta chains below, sequenced in a study of CD8 T cells in ankylosing spondylitis. A single record per CDR3 protein comes from TCRdb applying MiXCR to the 5' RACE reads. Among 300,000 to 400,000 distinct CDR3 sequences listed, 11% were seen once. Input material: blood, either unsorted or a sorted T cell fraction (not recorded which). These receptors originate from a female donor with ankylosing spondylitis or in good health (not recorded which).

This clonotype was detected ten times or more. V usage is TRBV9 and J usage is TRBJ1-6; D possibly corresponds to TRBD1 (6 bases). The CDR3 length is 14 residues. Per germline, CDR1 SGDLS and CDR2 YYNGEE. V was pared by 3 bases and J by 5 bases, with 9 bases between. In DNA, the CDR3 is TGTGCCAGCAGCGAAGGACAGAATAATTCACCCCTCCACTTT. It is translated as CASSEGQNNSPLHF.

This clonotype has ten or more counts. The rearrangement links TRBV10-2 to TRBJ2-7, with 12 bases aligning to TRBD2. Trimming at V came to 2 bases and at J to 8 bases, leaving 10 bases not matched to a gene. This CDR3 is 16 amino acids long. Germline CDR1 is WSHSY and CDR2 is SAAADI. CDR3 bases: TGCGCCAGCAGTGAGAAGGCTAGCGGGGGGGCTATCAAGCAGTACTTC. Residues: CASSEKASGGAIKQYF.

J is TRBJ2-1 and V is TRBV20-1; TRBD1 or TRBD2 may be the D gene (5 bases each). Germline CDR1 DFQATT, CDR2 SNEGSKA (reference sequence). Trimming shortened V by 3 bases and J by 0 bases, and 21 bases separated the two germline ends. The CDR3 extends over 18 amino acids. CDR3: CSASGASKLDSSYNEQFF. The CDR3 region has the DNA TGCAGTGCTAGTGGGGCTAGCAAACTGGATAGCTCCTACAATGAGCAGTTCTTC.

This rearrangement joins TRBV18 to TRBJ1-2; perhaps TRBD1 as D (5 bases). With 7 bases removed from V and 4 bases from J, the gap between germline ends came to 19 bases. CDR1 is KGHSH, CDR2 LQKENI, per germline. The CDR3 is made up of 15 amino acids. Here the CDR3 reads CASFNPGHGGYGYTF. The CDR3 DNA reads as TGTGCCAGCTTTAACCCCGGACACGGCGGCTATGGCTACACCTTC.

This clonotype was detected many times. V and J are TRBV20-1 and TRBJ2-1, with TRBD1 matching over 8 bases. In germline, CDR1 is DFQATT, CDR2 SNEGSKA (reference sequence). With V trimmed by 3 bases and J by 7 bases, 11 bases remained unmatched. The CDR3 length is 15 residues. The CDR3 coding sequence is TGCAGTGCTAGGGGGATCAGGGGGCCGGGAAATGAGCAGTTCTTC. Translating it yields CSARGIRGPGNEQFF.

This clonotype was seen many times. The chain combines TRBV10-3 with TRBJ1-6, with 8 bases that match TRBD1. The J segment lost 5 bases and the V segment lost 6 bases, leaving 6 bases of the junction unmatched. The CDR3 spans 15 residues. The germline CDR1 and CDR2 sequences are ENHRY and SYGVKD. The CDR3 here is CAISPSGQDNSPLHF. The CDR3 DNA reads as TGTGCCATCAGCCCTTCGGGACAGGATAATTCACCCCTCCACTTT.

The V call is TRBV5-5, the J call TRBJ1-2; 8 nucleotides line up with TRBD1. CDR1 and CDR2 (germline): SGHKS, YYEKEE (reference sequence). Trimming cost V 0 bases and J 8 bases; bases outside gene matches: 9. CDR3 length: 15 residues. The CDR3 reads CASSLVHGTGSGYTF. Written as DNA, the CDR3 is TGTGCCAGCAGCTTGGTTCACGGGACAGGTAGCGGCTACACCTTC.

The chain combines TRBV5-5 with TRBJ2-3, with TRBD2 identical over 7 bases. Unmatched junction bases numbered 9, after V lost 0 bases and J lost 5 bases. The germline V gene has CDR1 SGHKS and CDR2 YYEKEE (reference sequence). This CDR3 comprises 16 residues. The CDR3 coding sequence is TGTGCCAGCAGCTTGGCGCGTGCGGGAGATGGAGATACGCAGTATTTT. Protein: CASSLARAGDGDTQYF.

This clonotype was detected many times. The V gene is TRBV28, the J gene TRBJ2-7; the D is unclear. CDR1 is MDHEN and CDR2 is SYDVKM in the germline V gene. V lost 10 bases to trimming and J lost 6 bases, with 19 bases between them. The CDR3 totals 13 residues. DNA for the CDR3: TGTGCCATCGCACCCTCTAGAATTGGCGAGCAGTACTTC. The encoded protein is CAIAPSRIGEQYF.

This clonotype was recorded at least ten times. The CDR3 DNA is TGTGCCAGCAGCGTAGAAGGTCATCGGCAGTACTTC. It encodes CASSVEGHRQYF. The gene calls are TRBV9 and TRBJ2-7; the D is unclear. The CDR3 loop spans 12 amino acids. Germline lookup yields CDR1 SGDLS and CDR2 YYNGEE. The germline V and J ends were trimmed by 0 bases and 9 bases, with 10 bases remaining between them.

The DNA for the CDR3 is TGTGCCAGCAGCCGGACCGCCTTGTCAGATACGCAGTATTTT. Amino acid sequence: CASSRTALSDTQYF. The chain links TRBV7-2 to TRBJ2-3; D is undetermined. This CDR3 spans 14 amino acids. V dropped 5 bases and J dropped 4 bases, with 13 bases sitting between them. CDR1 is SGHTA, CDR2 FQGNSA, per germline.

This clonotype has ten or more counts. This chain uses TRBV7-9 with TRBJ1-2; no reliable D call. Germline V gene data show CDR1 as SEHNR and CDR2 as FQNEAQ (reference sequence). V shed 10 bases and J shed 5 bases, with 23 bases lying between them. This CDR3 is 15 amino acids long. The CDR3 DNA reads TGTGCCACCCCTAATCGTTCGGGAACCCGGTATGGCTACACCTTC. The encoded protein is CATPNRSGTRYGYTF.

Many counts were recorded for this clonotype. The chain uses TRBV20-1 and TRBJ1-5, with D unclear. From germline, CDR1 is DFQATT and CDR2 SNEGSKA (reference sequence). The CDR3 runs 12 residues. The V gene lost 7 bases and the J gene lost 3 bases, with 10 bases spanning the gap. The CDR3: CSVYSSNQPQHF. CDR3 coding DNA: TGCAGTGTGTATTCTTCCAATCAGCCCCAGCATTTT.

This clonotype was seen a handful of times. The genes are TRBV20-1 and TRBJ1-1, with 8 bases fitting TRBD1. Germline trimming cut 6 bases from V and 1 base from J; bases unmatched to any gene: 4. Germline V gene lookup returns CDR1 DFQATT and CDR2 SNEGSKA (reference sequence). This CDR3 spans 13 amino acids. CDR3 sequence: CSALGQGNTEAFF. The CDR3 nucleotides are TGCAGTGCACTAGGACAGGGGAACACTGAAGCTTTCTTT.

In this sample, this clonotype turned up many times. One end of the junction does not line up with germline, which may come from a read error. This chain links TRBV7-8 with TRBJ2-2, with D maybe TRBD2 (5 bases). The germline gives CDR1 SGHVS, CDR2 FQNEAQ. CDR3 length: 12 residues. The DNA of the CDR3 is TGTGCCAGCAGCTTAGCCCTCTGGGAGTTGTTTTTT. Encoded protein: CASSLALWELFF.

This clonotype was observed a few times. The V call is TRBV12-3 or TRBV12-4, the J call TRBJ2-5; 8 bases match TRBD2. V lost 3 bases, J lost 1 base, and 4 bases stayed unmatched. There are 15 residues in the CDR3. CDR3 region: CASSFRAGAQETQYF. The CDR3 nucleotides read TGTGCCAGCAGTTTTAGAGCGGGGGCCCAAGAGACCCAGTACTTC.

This clonotype was found a few times. This chain connects TRBV7-8 to TRBJ1-5; D unclear. Trimming took off 5 bases at V and 9 bases at J, with 14 bases between the two ends. Germline V lookup: CDR1 SGHVS, CDR2 FQNEAQ. The CDR3 spans 13 residues. CDR3: CASSLRPGGPQHF. CDR3 DNA sequence: TGTGCCAGCAGCCTCAGGCCCGGAGGGCCCCAGCATTTT.

Ten or more counts support this clonotype. The junction differs from germline at one of its ends, possibly a read error. The chain combines TRBV27 with TRBJ2-1; weak D call: TRBD1 (6 bases). CDR1 and CDR2 from the germline V gene are MNHEY and SMNVEV (reference sequence). The CDR3 consists of 12 residues. CDR3 residues: CASSLGGFGTVF. The DNA for the CDR3 is TGTGCCAGCAGTTTAGGGGGCTTCGGTACGGTCTTC.

Concerning this clonotype itself: A much larger clone lies a single base off, so this may be a read error. The chain uses TRBV12-3 or TRBV12-4 and TRBJ1-2; D is undetermined. The V and J ends lost 8 bases and 7 bases respectively, with 11 bases between them. The CDR3 consists of 11 residues. The CDR3 nucleotides are TGTGCCAGCGACACAGTGGCTGGCTACACCTTC. The encoded protein is CASDTVAGYTF.

The rearrangement uses TRBV29-1 and TRBJ1-1; TRBD1 aligns across 7 bases. Germline CDR1 SQVTM, CDR2 ANQGSEA. The junction had 3 bases not matched to a gene; V was cut back by 7 bases and J by 1 base. This CDR3 is built from 12 residues. CDR3 region: CSGRQGNTEAFF. As DNA, the CDR3 is TGCAGCGGCCGACAGGGGAACACTGAAGCTTTCTTT. Variable domain in full (rest from reference TRBV29-1 and TRBJ1-1): SAVISQKPSRDICQRGTSLTIQCQVDSQVTMMFWYRQQPGQSLTLIATANQGSEATYESGFVIDKFPISRPNLTFSTLTVSNMSPEDSSIYLCSGRQGNTEAFFGQGTRLTVV.

This clonotype was seen repeatedly, ten times or more. The rearrangement links TRBV28 to TRBJ2-7; 10 nucleotides align to TRBD1. Per germline, CDR1 MDHEN and CDR2 SYDVKM. CDR3 length equals 15 residues. Germline trimming cut 2 bases from V and 4 bases from J; bases unmatched to any gene: 5. CDR3 DNA: TGTGCCAGCAGTTTACCGGGACAGGGGCGATACGAGCAGTACTTC. This codes for CASSLPGQGRYEQYF. The complete variable domain, with remaining parts taken from reference TRBV28 and TRBJ2-7, reads DVKVTQSSRYLVKRTGEKVFLECVQDMDHENMFWYRQDPGLGLRLIYFSYDVKMKEKGDIPEGYSVSREKKERFSLILESASTNQTSMYLCASSLPGQGRYEQYFGPGTRLTVT.

This clonotype was counted many times. The CDR3 protein is CASSFAGDQPQHF. In DNA, the CDR3 is TGTGCCAGCAGTTTTGCAGGCGATCAGCCCCAGCATTTT. The chain joins TRBV12-3 or TRBV12-4 to TRBJ1-5; D gene ambiguous. The ends were cut back, 3 bases at V and 5 bases at J, with 8 bases in the middle. This CDR3 contains 13 residues.

Comment on this clonotype: A much larger clone sits a single nucleotide away, making a read error possible. The gene calls are TRBV4-3 and TRBJ2-1; D gene uncertain. This CDR3 is built from 14 residues. Trimming took off 1 base at V and 9 bases at J, with 13 bases between the two ends. CDR1 and CDR2 (germline): LGHNA, YSLEER. The CDR3: CASSQVNQPREQFF. The CDR3 coding sequence is TGCGCCAGCAGCCAAGTGAACCAGCCCCGTGAGCAGTTCTTC.

This clonotype occurred a few times. V is TRBV19 and J is TRBJ2-1, with D unclear. The CDR3 contains 10 residues. The germline CDR1 and CDR2 sequences are LNHDA and SQIVND (reference sequence). V was trimmed by 8 bases and J by 16 bases, leaving 15 bases between them. The CDR3 coding sequence is TGTGCCAGTGAAGGCTTTGGATTATTCTTC. Its protein is CASEGFGLFF.

Ten or more counts support this clonotype. The chain has TRBV12-3 or TRBV12-4 and TRBJ2-7; either TRBD1 or TRBD2 may fit D (5 bases each). Trimming stripped 7 bases from V and 4 bases from J, with 20 bases between. CDR3 length equals 15 residues. This chain's CDR3 is CASTTRQSQFYEQYF. As DNA, the CDR3 is TGTGCCAGCACCACTAGACAGTCGCAGTTTTACGAGCAGTACTTC.

This clonotype was seen many times. CDR3 sequence: CASSLYLYNEQFF. CDR3 coding DNA: TGTGCCAGCAGTTTATATCTCTACAATGAGCAGTTCTTC. The rearrangement uses TRBV12-3 or TRBV12-4 and TRBJ2-1; D is undetermined. CDR3 length: 13 amino acids. V was trimmed by 2 bases and J by 3 bases, leaving 5 bases between them.

In its sample, this clonotype was seen many times. V is TRBV29-1 and J is TRBJ2-1; 7 nucleotides match TRBD1. Unmatched junction bases numbered 9, after V lost 7 bases and J lost 9 bases. This CDR3 contains 12 residues. Germline V lookup: CDR1 SQVTM, CDR2 ANQGSEA. The CDR3 protein is CSGSQGSGEQFF. CDR3 sequence (DNA): TGCAGCGGATCACAGGGGTCGGGTGAGCAGTTCTTC.

This clonotype was observed many times. The rearrangement uses TRBV9 and TRBJ2-1; TRBD2 matches 11 bases. The germline V gene has CDR1 SGDLS and CDR2 YYNGEE. The CDR3 totals 16 residues. V shed 0 bases and J 9 bases; nucleotides not matched to a gene: 8. The CDR3 protein is CASSVGPSGRNGEQFF. CDR3 coding DNA: TGTGCCAGCAGCGTAGGACCTAGCGGGAGGAATGGTGAGCAGTTCTTC.

The sample holds many counts of this clonotype. This chain joins TRBV4-2 and TRBJ2-1, with a weak D call TRBD2 (5 bases). V was clipped by 4 bases and J by 9 bases, with 19 bases between them. Per germline, CDR1 LGHNA and CDR2 YNFKEQ. This CDR3 comprises 15 residues. The CDR3 nucleotides are TGTGCCAGCAGCCTAACTAGTGAAGATTACGGTGAGCAGTTCTTC. Protein sequence: CASSLTSEDYGEQFF.

In its sample, this clonotype ranks as large. The rearrangement joins TRBV5-1 to TRBJ2-7; TRBD1 is a possible D gene (6 bases). Germline V gives CDR1 SGHRS, CDR2 YFSETQ. Trimming cost V 3 bases and J 2 bases, with 9 bases left between them. The length of the CDR3 is 13 residues. CDR3 DNA sequence: TGCGCCAGCAGCTGGGACAAGCCCTACGAGCAGTACTTC. Its protein is CASSWDKPYEQYF.

This clonotype was seen a handful of times. The chain uses TRBV5-1 and TRBJ2-5; the D gene could be TRBD1 or TRBD2 (5 bases each). V lost 4 bases and J lost 7, with 14 bases in between. Germline V lookup: CDR1 SGHRS, CDR2 YFSETQ. The CDR3 is 13 residues long. The CDR3 nucleotides read TGCGCCAGCAGCAGGGAGTCCCAGGGGACCCAGTACTTC. Encoded protein: CASSRESQGTQYF.

This chain joins TRBV5-5 and TRBJ1-1; 8 bases align to TRBD1. Germline lookup yields CDR1 SGHKS and CDR2 YYEKEE (reference sequence). The CDR3 is made up of 14 amino acids. V was pared by 3 bases and J by 9 bases, with 10 bases of the junction left unmatched. As DNA, the CDR3 is TGTGCCAGCAGCTCCCTTCCAGGGGGCGAGAAAGCTTTCTTT. It is translated as CASSSLPGGEKAFF.